The rows below give T cell receptor beta chains drawn from one sample of a study of blood T cell repertoires in COVID-19. The table came from immunoSEQ multiplex PCR; TCRdb's copy has only in-frame clones and leaves some out. Among about 190,000 clones listed, roughly 80% were seen once. Source material: PBMCs or T cells enriched from blood (not recorded which). The receptors here all came from a woman aged 30 to 39 who had recovered from COVID-19. Both conserved end residues are trimmed from each CDR3. A D gene is named only where the DNA matches it firmly.

TRBJ1-3 TRBV7-3 NA ASSLTGTPLSGNTIY
TRBJ1-1 TRBV5-4 NA ASSSKTDFAEAF
TRBJ2-1 TRBV19 TRBD2 ASNSRGGDNEQF
TRBJ1-5 TRBV5-5 NA ASSSFISNQPQH
TRBJ1-1 TRBV30 TRBD1 AGLQGTEAF
TRBJ1-6 TRBV11-2 NA ASSFGDNRLGFSPLH
TRBJ1-2 TRBV10-3 NA AISESQGRGYT
TRBJ1-4 TRBV5-6 NA ASSFSDRFDNEKLF
TRBJ2-6 TRBV9 TRBD2 ASSVEPWRGTSGSTGANVLT
TRBJ2-5 TRBV11-1 NA ASSPHPGGQGAQY
TRBJ2-6 TRBV2 NA ASRRGFDSGANVLT
TRBJ2-5 TRBV18 NA ASSTQRMADQETQY
TRBJ1-2 TRBV5-4 NA ASSLDLLANYGYT
TRBJ1-4 TRBV19 TRBD1 ASSPRTGVNEKLF
TRBJ2-3 TRBV24-1 NA ATSDRRLARADTQY
TRBJ2-3 TRBV19 TRBD2 ASSWTSPSTDTQY
TRBJ2-5 TRBV15 TRBD2 ATSLAGGLGTQY
TRBJ2-2 TRBV5-1 NA ASSYYTGELF
TRBJ2-1 TRBV7-3 TRBD2 ASSLRAAGLAAYNEQF
TRBJ1-1 TRBV10-3 NA AIRAGGMNTEAF
TRBJ1-1 TRBV14 TRBD1 ASSQAPLGQGIPYTEAF
TRBJ2-1 TRBV5-1 TRBD2 ASSNSGEGYNEQF
TRBJ2-3 TRBV4-2 NA ASSQGLAGDTQY
TRBJ1-1 TRBV6-1 NA ASSEALAGGTEAF
TRBJ1-2 TRBV5-1 NA ASSAGTGPKGYT
TRBJ1-2 TRBV4-1 NA ASSYRATGNYGYT
TRBJ2-1 TRBV19 NA ASSKEQGRANEQF
TRBJ2-4 TRBV5-1 NA ASSPGGQSNIQY
TRBJ2-5 TRBV7-8 TRBD1 ASSEWTGQETQY
TRBJ2-3 TRBV28 TRBD2 ASSFPGPWGGDTQY
TRBJ2-3 TRBV5-4 NA ASSISLSTDTQY
TRBJ1-4 TRBV7-6 NA ASSSGKGYTNEKLF
TRBJ2-5 TRBV28 NA ASSHARRQKETQY
TRBJ1-2 TRBV6-5 NA ATRRFEGGYT
TRBJ2-1 TRBV9 NA ASSVVAEYNEQF
TRBJ2-3 TRBV9 TRBD2 ASSALAPLAGGRADTQY
TRBJ2-1 TRBV6-5 NA ASSYPHPGSYNEQF
TRBJ2-3 TRBV6-4 NA ASSDSEESTDTQY
TRBJ1-1 TRBV18 NA ASSPLDSDHNEAF
TRBJ1-2 TRBV6-4 TRBD1 ASSADRGAGYT
TRBJ1-1 TRBV5-1 TRBD1 ASSLADRGTEAF
TRBJ2-2 TRBV12-5 NA ASGLARRAGELF
TRBJ1-1 TRBV10-2 NA ASSESGGGRMNTEAF
TRBJ2-3 TRBV12-3/TRBV12-4 NA ASTPAIRGTQY
TRBJ1-2 TRBV5-6 TRBD1 ASSPDRGGYT
TRBJ2-1 TRBV7-3 NA ASSFHFGGYNEQF
TRBJ2-3 TRBV10-3 NA AISATDTQY
TRBJ1-2 TRBV25-1 TRBD1 ASSEPDRDRGYGYT
TRBJ2-7 TRBV6-5 NA ASSYRREQSYEQY
TRBJ1-2 TRBV20-1 NA SAGQGGYT
TRBJ2-2 TRBV6-1 TRBD1 ASSGQGSPGELF
TRBJ2-1 TRBV28 TRBD2 ASSPPAGGLNNEQF
TRBJ1-1 TRBV5-1 TRBD1 ASSLEGTGTSEAF